This T cell receptor (beta chain) was identified during a study of blood T cell repertoires in COVID-19 (dated by TCRdb to the early 2020s). For the wider study: The collaborator samples originated in the United States, Italy and Spain and spanned the acute and convalescent phases of COVID-19. Samples were obtained from the ongoing ImmuneRACE study (first 160 participants) and from about 1,300 subjects provided by 6 global collaborators. A de-identified subject ID, COVID-19 status, age in years and sex were almost always included in the sample metadata. Deeply sampled blood TCRbeta repertoires from subjects exposed to, actively infected with, or recovered from COVID-19 were included in the dataset. The prospective study material was composed of cDNA or gDNA derived from T cells, B-cell-depleted T cells, or PBMCs. HLA class I and class II types, where available, came from metadata supplied by the sample provider rather than from assay-based typing. The repertoires were made available in a free public database intended to serve as a resource for research on the immune response to SARS-CoV-2. Overall results and qualifications from the work: The amount of clinical and demographic metadata varied by source and participant and was provided uncurated.

On this clone itself: The antigen it binds to is not known. There are no base qualities to consult, and no much larger clone falls within one base.

The immunoSEQ Assay, a bias-controlled multiplex PCR, was used to amplify TCRbeta CDR3 regions from genomic DNA. The paper's processing steps were these. Nucleated cell counts per sample were estimated from amplification of reference gene primers within the assay. To quantify the absolute abundance of each unique TCRbeta CDR3 rearrangement, sequence reads were collapsed and filtered. Productive Simpson clonality was computed per sample as the square root of Simpson's diversity index over productive rearrangements. TCRdb re-hosts the immuneACCESS table, in-frame sequences only. Its copies lack some clones; in the studies checked, an unresolved V gene accounts for under half of them, and the cause for the rest is not known. The V and J calls and the clone size are those of that table, but D and trimming were determined from the DNA. This sample is represented by about 87,000 clones; approximately 86% of them were singletons. Of the sample, around 2.9% falls within the top ten clones.

One collaborating source in Seattle enrolled patients during active infection and followed them longitudinally through the course of disease. Collaborating institutions collected whole blood in K2EDTA tubes following their own protocols. Collaborator samples were shipped for TCRbeta analysis as frozen whole blood, isolated PBMCs, or DNA extracted from either sample type. Germline trimming amounts to 5 bases on V and 2 bases on J, with 9 as the count of junction bases outside the gene matches. Taken from the germline V gene (reference sequence), the CDR1 and CDR2 loops are LNHDA and SQIVND. The CDR3 holds 17 amino acids from the cysteine to the phenylalanine. This entry keeps only the CDR3 DNA: 51 bases, framed from base 1.

The V and J genes are TRBV19 and TRBJ2-1, with 10 middle bases fitting TRBD1. The sequenced sample consisted of peripheral blood. This TCR was sampled from a woman over 75 with COVID-19, enrolled during active disease. The DNA reads TGTGCCAGTAGTCGCCGACAGGGGGCGAGCCCCTACAATGAGCAGTTCTTC. Translated, this is CASSRRQGASPYNEQFF.